The present TCR beta chain was sequenced within a study of OX40 agonist ivuxolimab in advanced cancers. Whole-study context: As their treatment, patients were administered ivuxolimab, an agonistic anti-OX40 (CD134) antibody.

The CDR3 runs to 13 residues. The V end was cut by 4 bases, the J end by 5 bases, with 8 bases between. Germline lookup yields CDR1 LGHNA and CDR2 YNFKEQ. This clone has just one count. Its target is not known. Profiling relied on immunoSEQ multiplex PCR, and the TCRdb table lists in-frame clones only, not all of them. Of some 73,000 clones detected, roughly nine tenths appear once; the ten largest clones hold approximately 8%. Study results and caveats: CD4+ and CD8+ T cells in blood underwent clonal expansion by week 6 at 0.1 to 3.0 mg/kg.

The material sequenced was CD4+ or CD8+ T cells sorted from blood, taken in a trial of the OX40 agonist ivuxolimab. The J gene is TRBJ1-4, the V gene TRBV4-2; tentative D call: TRBD1 (6 bases). This receptor was taken from an adult with an advanced solid tumor such as melanoma, head and neck, liver or kidney cancer. CDR3 loop: CASSLGQNEKLFF. The DNA for the CDR3 is TGTGCCAGCAGCCTCGGACAGAATGAAAAACTGTTTTTT.